This TCR beta chain was sequenced during a study of CD8+ T cells in alopecia areata. General study findings and limits: In scalp and blood, many expanded lesional clones persisted during tofacitinib.

In regard to this clone: What it recognizes is unknown.

This sample's treatment: oral pan-JAK inhibitor, 5-10 mg twice daily. This CDR3 comprises 15 residues. Losses at the gene ends were 1 base for V and 2 bases for J; bases not matched to a gene: 3. Germline V gene lookup returns CDR1 SGHDT and CDR2 YYEEEE. RNA, once extracted, was reverse transcribed into cDNA for use as the sequencing template. Repertoires were generated with immunoSEQ multiplex PCR, while TCRdb's copy carries only in-frame clones and drops some. The sample has 200,000 to 250,000 clones, more than 45% seen once. V is TRBV5-6 and J is TRBJ2-5; 9 bases agree with TRBD1. The material sequenced was CD4+ T cells sorted from blood, taken at week 4, from a patient treated with tofacitinib. The TCR sequence derives from a human donor with alopecia areata. The CDR3 coding sequence is TGTGCCAGCAGCTTGCTGGGACAGGGTCAAGAGACCCAGTACTTC. Protein: CASSLLGQGQETQYF.